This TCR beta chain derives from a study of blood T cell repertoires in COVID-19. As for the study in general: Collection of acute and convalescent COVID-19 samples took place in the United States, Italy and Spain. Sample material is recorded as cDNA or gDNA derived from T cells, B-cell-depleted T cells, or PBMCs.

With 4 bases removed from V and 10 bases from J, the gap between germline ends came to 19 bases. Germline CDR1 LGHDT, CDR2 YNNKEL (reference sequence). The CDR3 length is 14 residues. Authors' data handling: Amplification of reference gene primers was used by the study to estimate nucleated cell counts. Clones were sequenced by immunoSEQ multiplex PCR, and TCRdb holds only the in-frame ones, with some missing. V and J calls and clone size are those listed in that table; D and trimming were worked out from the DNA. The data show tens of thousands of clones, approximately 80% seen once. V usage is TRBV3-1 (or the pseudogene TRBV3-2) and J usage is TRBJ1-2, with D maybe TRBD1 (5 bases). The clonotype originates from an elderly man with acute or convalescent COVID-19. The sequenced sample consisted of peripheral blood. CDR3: CASSPRLGGDDYTF. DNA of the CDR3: TGTGCCAGCAGCCCCAGGTTGGGGGGGGATGACTACACCTTC.